The clone carrying this TCR beta chain was seen at least ten times. Its target is unknown. The CDR3 contains 14 residues. From germline, CDR1 is SSHAT and CDR2 FNYEAQ (reference sequence). Germline trimming cut 5 bases from V and 3 bases from J; bases unmatched to any gene: 5. The study profiled TCR beta VDJ and CDR3 using genomic DNA as template. TCRdb itself ran the reads through MiXCR, one entry per CDR3 protein. This sample carries over 150,000 distinct CDR3 sequences, approximately 48% of them seen once, and the ten largest clones take approximately 13%. All sequencing subjects had displayed CD8+CD57+ cell expansion on flow cytometry. The source of the sample is a study of CD8+CD57+ T cells in acquired aplastic anemia. Study conclusions and caveats: Roughly 30 CD8+ CDR3 sequences occurred in both the patients and the controls.

The rearrangement links TRBV7-7 to TRBJ2-7; 9 nucleotides align to TRBD1. The receptor's source is a human donor with aplastic anemia. The specimen sequenced was sorted CD4+, CD8+, or CD8+CD57+ T cells (not recorded which) from PBMCs. CDR3 loop: CASSPGQGIYEQYF. The CDR3 region has the DNA TGTGCCAGCAGCCCGGGACAGGGTATCTACGAGCAGTACTTC.